Listed below are T cell receptor beta chains from one sample, sequenced in a study of blood T cell repertoires in COVID-19. Method: immunoSEQ multiplex PCR; TCRdb's copy keeps in-frame clones and lacks some. The sample carries fewer than 300,000 clones, 80% to 95% recorded once. What was sequenced was peripheral blood. The receptors here all came from a person aged 18 to 30 with COVID-19, enrolled during active disease. The CDR3 runs from the conserved cysteine through the conserved F or W. Fields, in order: clone size, J gene, D gene, V gene, CDR3 protein, CDR3 DNA. The D gene is left open where the match is weak. Some rows have no size entry. The others give once, few or many, or a class for an expanded clone.

clone_size: -
j_call: TRBJ2-5
d_call: TRBD1
v_call: TRBV29-1
cdr3_aa: CSALPGTGVVETQYF
cdr3_nt: TGCAGCGCCCTACCCGGGACAGGGGTTGTAGAGACCCAGTACTTC

clone_size: -
j_call: TRBJ2-3
d_call: -
v_call: TRBV6-2/TRBV6-3
cdr3_aa: CASTPTGVRDTQYF
cdr3_nt: TGTGCCAGCACCCCGACGGGAGTCCGAGATACGCAGTATTTT

clone_size: -
j_call: TRBJ1-4
d_call: -
v_call: TRBV6-5
cdr3_aa: CASRDYNEKLFF
cdr3_nt: TGTGCCAGCAGGGACTATAATGAAAAACTGTTTTTT

clone_size: -
j_call: TRBJ2-2
d_call: -
v_call: TRBV9
cdr3_aa: CASSASPTVNTGELFF
cdr3_nt: TGTGCCAGCAGCGCAAGCCCGACAGTAAACACCGGGGAGCTGTTTTTT

clone_size: -
j_call: TRBJ2-1
d_call: TRBD2
v_call: TRBV11-2
cdr3_aa: CASSLRQGGNNEQFF
cdr3_nt: TGTGCCAGCAGCTTACGGCAGGGAGGGAACAATGAGCAGTTCTTC

clone_size: -
j_call: TRBJ1-1
d_call: -
v_call: TRBV5-1
cdr3_aa: CASSLGGQANTEAFF
cdr3_nt: TGCGCCAGCAGCTTGGGGGGGCAGGCGAACACTGAAGCTTTCTTT

clone_size: -
j_call: TRBJ2-3
d_call: TRBD1
v_call: TRBV4-3
cdr3_aa: CASSPGQYGDTQYF
cdr3_nt: TGCGCCAGCAGCCCGGGACAGTATGGAGATACGCAGTATTTT

clone_size: -
j_call: TRBJ2-6
d_call: -
v_call: TRBV23-1
cdr3_aa: CASSKRLAGANVLTF
cdr3_nt: TGCGCCTCAAGCAAGAGGTTAGCTGGGGCCAACGTCCTGACTTTC

clone_size: -
j_call: TRBJ1-5
d_call: TRBD1
v_call: TRBV15
cdr3_aa: CATSRDVTGEPNQPQHF
cdr3_nt: TGTGCCACCAGCAGAGATGTAACAGGGGAACCCAATCAGCCCCAGCATTTT

clone_size: -
j_call: TRBJ2-7
d_call: -
v_call: TRBV25-1
cdr3_aa: CASSERETPYEQYF
cdr3_nt: TGTGCCAGCAGTGAACGTGAGACTCCTTACGAGCAGTACTTC

clone_size: -
j_call: TRBJ2-7
d_call: -
v_call: TRBV19
cdr3_aa: CASSAAVSSYEQYF
cdr3_nt: TGTGCCAGTAGTGCGGCGGTTAGCTCCTACGAGCAGTACTTC

clone_size: -
j_call: TRBJ2-7
d_call: TRBD1
v_call: TRBV18
cdr3_aa: CASSPGQGGNYEQYF
cdr3_nt: TGTGCCAGCTCACCTGGACAGGGGGGGAACTACGAGCAGTACTTC

clone_size: few
j_call: TRBJ1-2
d_call: -
v_call: TRBV5-4
cdr3_aa: CASSLARDYGYTF
cdr3_nt: TGTGCCAGCAGCTTGGCCAGGGACTATGGCTACACCTTC

clone_size: -
j_call: TRBJ1-2
d_call: -
v_call: TRBV9
cdr3_aa: CASSVDPLGGYTF
cdr3_nt: TGTGCCAGCAGCGTAGACCCGCTCGGTGGCTACACCTTC

clone_size: -
j_call: TRBJ2-5
d_call: TRBD2
v_call: TRBV5-1
cdr3_aa: CASSSVGGFQETQYF
cdr3_nt: TGCGCCAGCAGTTCCGTCGGGGGGTTCCAAGAGACCCAGTACTTC

clone_size: few
j_call: TRBJ2-2
d_call: -
v_call: TRBV2
cdr3_aa: CASRDSTGELFF
cdr3_nt: TGTGCCAGCAGGGACAGCACCGGGGAGCTGTTTTTT

clone_size: -
j_call: TRBJ1-3
d_call: -
v_call: TRBV7-9
cdr3_aa: CASSSTTGWRGNTIYF
cdr3_nt: TGTGCCAGCAGCTCGACCACAGGGTGGCGGGGAAACACCATATATTTT

clone_size: -
j_call: TRBJ2-7
d_call: -
v_call: TRBV5-3
cdr3_aa: CARSSRSQEKDSYEQYF
cdr3_nt: TGTGCCAGAAGCTCCAGGTCACAGGAGAAGGACTCCTACGAGCAGTACTTC

clone_size: -
j_call: TRBJ2-2
d_call: TRBD1
v_call: TRBV4-2
cdr3_aa: CASSQERGLAGELFF
cdr3_nt: TGTGCCAGCAGCCAAGAGAGGGGGCTGGCCGGGGAGCTGTTTTTT

clone_size: -
j_call: TRBJ2-3
d_call: -
v_call: TRBV5-1
cdr3_aa: CASSLELIPTDTQYF
cdr3_nt: TGCGCCAGCAGCTTGGAACTAATCCCGACAGATACGCAGTATTTT

clone_size: -
j_call: TRBJ2-7
d_call: TRBD2
v_call: TRBV27
cdr3_aa: CASSSDRTSGSKQYF
cdr3_nt: TGTGCCAGCAGTTCGGACCGGACTAGCGGGAGTAAGCAGTACTTC

clone_size: -
j_call: TRBJ1-1
d_call: -
v_call: TRBV2
cdr3_aa: CASRGTGNTEAFF
cdr3_nt: TGTGCCAGCAGAGGTACAGGAAACACTGAAGCTTTCTTT

clone_size: -
j_call: TRBJ2-7
d_call: TRBD2
v_call: TRBV6-5
cdr3_aa: CATKRDQKRYEQYF
cdr3_nt: TGTGCTACAAAGCGGGACCAAAAAAGGTACGAGCAGTACTTC

clone_size: -
j_call: TRBJ2-2
d_call: TRBD1
v_call: TRBV10-3
cdr3_aa: CAISEGTGWSGELFF
cdr3_nt: TGTGCCATCAGTGAAGGGACAGGGTGGAGCGGGGAGCTGTTTTTT

clone_size: -
j_call: TRBJ1-5
d_call: -
v_call: TRBV18
cdr3_aa: CASSPREVANQPQHF
cdr3_nt: TGTGCCAGCTCACCGAGGGAGGTGGCAAATCAGCCCCAGCATTTT

clone_size: once
j_call: TRBJ2-3
d_call: -
v_call: TRBV2
cdr3_aa: CASSSAADTQYF
cdr3_nt: TGTGCCAGCAGCTCCGCAGCGGATACGCAGTATTTT

clone_size: -
j_call: TRBJ1-4
d_call: TRBD1
v_call: TRBV6-5
cdr3_aa: CASSPQGAYEKLFF
cdr3_nt: TGTGCCAGCAGTCCACAGGGGGCGTATGAAAAACTGTTTTTT

clone_size: -
j_call: TRBJ1-1
d_call: TRBD1
v_call: TRBV5-4
cdr3_aa: CASSLGTGTEAFF
cdr3_nt: TGTGCCAGCAGCTTGGGGACAGGGACTGAAGCTTTCTTT

clone_size: once
j_call: TRBJ2-7
d_call: TRBD1
v_call: TRBV27
cdr3_aa: CASSFLSGTGTGEQYF
cdr3_nt: TGTGCCAGCAGTTTTCTTTCCGGGACAGGGACGGGTGAGCAGTACTTC

clone_size: -
j_call: TRBJ2-7
d_call: TRBD1
v_call: TRBV7-9
cdr3_aa: CASSLTSTGSHEQYF
cdr3_nt: TGTGCCAGCAGCTTAACCTCGACAGGGTCCCACGAGCAGTACTTC

clone_size: -
j_call: TRBJ2-1
d_call: TRBD2
v_call: TRBV13
cdr3_aa: CASSGSGRAYNEQFF
cdr3_nt: TGTGCCAGCAGCGGTAGCGGGAGGGCCTACAATGAGCAGTTCTTC

clone_size: -
j_call: TRBJ1-2
d_call: TRBD1
v_call: TRBV30
cdr3_aa: CAGQTGGSSYTF
cdr3_nt: TGTGCCGGCCAGACAGGGGGAAGTAGCTACACCTTC

clone_size: once
j_call: TRBJ1-4
d_call: -
v_call: TRBV6-2/TRBV6-3
cdr3_aa: CASSGLRDEKLFF
cdr3_nt: TGTGCCAGCAGTGGGCTTAGAGATGAAAAACTGTTTTTT

clone_size: -
j_call: TRBJ1-2
d_call: -
v_call: TRBV28
cdr3_aa: CASSLQGYGYTF
cdr3_nt: TGTGCCAGCAGTCTACAGGGCTATGGCTACACCTTC

clone_size: -
j_call: TRBJ2-7
d_call: -
v_call: TRBV9
cdr3_aa: CASSPAGTTTYEQYF
cdr3_nt: TGTGCCAGCAGCCCTGCCGGGACAACCACCTACGAGCAGTACTTC

clone_size: -
j_call: TRBJ2-2
d_call: TRBD1
v_call: TRBV7-6
cdr3_aa: CASSLALGDRLNTGELFF
cdr3_nt: TGTGCCAGCAGCTTAGCGTTAGGGGACAGGCTTAACACCGGGGAGCTGTTTTTT

clone_size: -
j_call: TRBJ2-1
d_call: -
v_call: TRBV4-2
cdr3_aa: CASSQDQAEQFF
cdr3_nt: TGTGCCAGCAGCCAAGATCAGGCCGAGCAGTTCTTC

clone_size: -
j_call: TRBJ2-7
d_call: TRBD2
v_call: TRBV11-1
cdr3_aa: CASSSEREGLYEQYF
cdr3_nt: TGTGCCAGCAGCTCTGAGCGGGAGGGCCTTTACGAGCAGTACTTC

clone_size: -
j_call: TRBJ2-3
d_call: TRBD2
v_call: TRBV10-1
cdr3_aa: CASSPGTSGRITDTQYF
cdr3_nt: TGCGCCAGCAGTCCCGGGACTAGCGGGAGGATCACAGATACGCAGTATTTT

clone_size: -
j_call: TRBJ2-6
d_call: -
v_call: TRBV19
cdr3_aa: CASSGGSRISGANVLTF
cdr3_nt: TGTGCCAGTAGTGGCGGGTCAAGAATCTCTGGGGCCAACGTCCTGACTTTC

clone_size: -
j_call: TRBJ1-2
d_call: TRBD1
v_call: TRBV24-1
cdr3_aa: CATSRGTGRNYGYTF
cdr3_nt: TGTGCCACCAGCAGAGGGACAGGGCGGAACTATGGCTACACCTTC

clone_size: -
j_call: TRBJ1-4
d_call: TRBD1
v_call: TRBV29-1
cdr3_aa: CSGWDSANEKLFF
cdr3_nt: TGCAGCGGATGGGACAGCGCTAATGAAAAACTGTTTTTT